What follows are 25 T cell receptor beta chains derived from one specimen sequenced in a study of control samples from healthy donors and cancer patients. Some clones are missing from TCRdb's copy, which holds only in-frame ones; the method was immunoSEQ multiplex PCR. The sample yields about 150,000 clones, more than 85% seen once. Sequenced: blood. These receptors were obtained from a man younger than 40 in good health.

Only a few counts were recorded for this clone. J is TRBJ1-2 and V is TRBV25-1, with D unresolved. Germline V CDR1 and CDR2: MGHDK, SYGVNS. This CDR3 region has 13 residues. Trimming took 4 bases from V and 7 from J, leaving 13 bases between them. Here the CDR3 DNA reads TGTGCCAGCAGTGGACGAGTGGACTCTGGCTACACCTTC. Amino acid sequence: CASSGRVDSGYTF.

V gene TRBV10-1 combines with J gene TRBJ1-1; no definite D call. The germline V and J ends were trimmed by 6 bases and 1 base, with 6 bases remaining between them. Germline assignment: CDR1 WNHNN and CDR2 SYGVQD (reference sequence). The CDR3 has 12 residues. CDR3 nucleotide sequence: TGCGCCAGCAGGGACGGGAACACTGAAGCTTTCTTT. Amino acids: CASRDGNTEAFF.

CDR3 in amino acids: CATRGSQNTEAFF. CDR3 DNA: TGTGCCACCCGGGGCAGTCAGAACACTGAAGCTTTCTTT. V is TRBV24-1 and J is TRBJ1-1; possibly TRBD1 for D (5 bases). Germline V gives CDR1 KGHDR, CDR2 SFDVKD. This CDR3 is built from 13 residues. V was clipped by 9 bases and J by 1 base, with 11 bases between them.

The chain uses TRBV24-1 and TRBJ2-3, with a weak D call TRBD2 (6 bases). This CDR3 comprises 17 residues. Trimming pared 2 bases from V and 5 bases from J, leaving 19 bases between. In germline, CDR1 is KGHDR, CDR2 SFDVKD. In DNA, the CDR3 is TGTGCCACCAGTGATTCTACCGGGACCGCGCGGGAAGATACGCAGTATTTT. This encodes CATSDSTGTAREDTQYF.

This sequence joins TRBV30 and TRBJ1-1; D is possibly TRBD1 (5 bases). The germline V gene encodes CDR1 GTSNPN and CDR2 SVGIG (reference sequence). Trimming pared 1 base from V and 1 base from J, leaving 16 bases between. This CDR3 region has 16 residues. DNA of the CDR3: TGTGCCTGGAGTGATGGGGCTGGGTTTAGGAACACTGAAGCTTTCTTT. This translates into CAWSDGAGFRNTEAFF. Combining the CDR3 with reference TRBV30 and TRBJ1-1 gives the whole variable domain SQTIHQWPATLVQPVGSPLSLECTVEGTSNPNLYWYRQAAGRGLQLLFYSVGIGQISSEVPQNLSASRPQDRQFILSSKKLLLSDSGFYLCAWSDGAGFRNTEAFFGQGTRLTVV.

A word on this clone: This sample includes further DNA sequences coding for the same CDR3. The chain combines TRBV7-6 with TRBJ1-2; 8 nucleotides agree with TRBD1. V lost 0 bases, J lost 7 bases, and 10 bases stayed unmatched. Germline CDR1 and CDR2: SGHVS and FNYEAQ. This CDR3 has 16 residues. DNA for the CDR3: TGTGCCAGCAGCTTAGCGTCAGGGACAGGAGGAATTGGCTACACCTTC. Translated: CASSLASGTGGIGYTF.

The chain joins TRBV9 to TRBJ2-7, with 9 positions matching TRBD1. The CDR3 sequence is 16 residues long. Germline assignment: CDR1 SGDLS and CDR2 YYNGEE. V lost 0 bases, J lost 5 bases, and 9 bases stayed unmatched. DNA of the CDR3: TGTGCCAGCAGCGTAGTAGTAACGGGACAGGGCCACGAGCAGTACTTC. Translation gives CASSVVVTGQGHEQYF.

V gene TRBV6-6 combines with J gene TRBJ1-5; 8 positions match TRBD1. Trimming took 7 bases from V and 8 from J; bases not matched to a gene: 10. From germline, CDR1 is MNHNY and CDR2 SVGAGI (reference sequence). This CDR3 spans 14 amino acids. The CDR3 is CASKGGQGVKPQHF. The CDR3 DNA reads as TGTGCCAGCAAGGGCGGACAGGGCGTGAAGCCCCAGCATTTT.

The chain joins TRBV7-9 to TRBJ2-3; possibly TRBD2 for D (5 bases). V dropped 8 bases and J dropped 4 bases, with 19 bases sitting between them. The CDR3 contains 15 residues. Germline assignment: CDR1 SEHNR and CDR2 FQNEAQ (reference sequence). The CDR3 reads CASLEGLAPADTQYF. In DNA form, the CDR3 reads TGTGCCAGCCTAGAAGGCCTAGCCCCTGCAGATACGCAGTATTTT.

The table lists this clone with a count of one. This chain uses TRBV14 with TRBJ1-2, with D possibly being TRBD1 (6 bases). The CDR3 is 15 residues long. V shed 0 bases and J shed 2 bases, with 10 bases lying between them. Looked up from germline, CDR1 is SGHDN and CDR2 is FVKESK. CDR3 protein: CASSQDLRGNYGYTF. The CDR3 region has the DNA TGTGCCAGCAGCCAAGATTTGAGGGGGAACTATGGCTACACCTTC. The full variable domain, rest sourced from reference TRBV14 and TRBJ1-2, is EAGVTQFPSHSVIEKGQTVTLRCDPISGHDNLYWYRRVMGKEIKFLLHFVKESKQDESGMPNNRFLAERTGGTYSTLKVQPAELEDSGVYFCASSQDLRGNYGYTFGSGTRLTVV.

The gene calls are TRBV10-3 and TRBJ1-2; 10 bases map to TRBD1. Germline CDR1 ENHRY, CDR2 SYGVKD. The CDR3 loop spans 16 amino acids. V was pared by 0 bases and J by 7 bases, with 8 bases of the junction left unmatched. The CDR3, as DNA: TGTGCCATCAGTGAGTCGAGACAGGGGGCAAGGAGTGGCTACACCTTC. Residues: CAISESRQGARSGYTF.

The J gene is TRBJ2-1, the V gene TRBV24-1; D is possibly TRBD2 (5 bases). This CDR3 has 14 amino acids. Germline CDR1 and CDR2: KGHDR and SFDVKD. Trimming pared 2 bases from V and 2 bases from J, leaving 6 bases between. CDR3: CATSDSGTYNEQFF. In DNA form, the CDR3 reads TGTGCCACCAGTGATTCCGGGACCTACAATGAGCAGTTCTTC.

The chain joins TRBV25-1 to TRBJ2-3; the D is unclear. CDR1 is MGHDK, CDR2 SYGVNS, per germline. This CDR3 spans 18 amino acids. The germline V and J ends were trimmed by 6 bases and 2 bases, with 24 bases remaining between them. CDR3 coding DNA: TGTGCCAGCAGCGGCGCTGGTTCCCTCAACAGTCCCACAGATACGCAGTATTTT. Translation gives CASSGAGSLNSPTDTQYF.

This chain links TRBV5-6 with TRBJ2-2; TRBD1 agrees at 8 bases. The CDR3 runs 16 residues. J lost 4 bases, V lost 2 bases, and 7 bases had no gene match. Germline loops: CDR1 SGHDT, CDR2 YYEEEE. CDR3 region: CASSLIDRGTTGELFF. The CDR3 bases are TGTGCCAGCAGCTTAATAGACAGGGGCACCACCGGGGAGCTGTTTTTT.

CDR3 region: CASSQGGTINQPQHF. DNA for the CDR3: TGTGCCAGCAGCCAAGGCGGGACCATCAATCAGCCCCAGCATTTT. The chain has TRBV14 and TRBJ1-5, with D possibly matching TRBD1 (5 bases). The V gene's germline CDR1 is SGHDN and CDR2 FVKESK. CDR3 length equals 15 residues. V dropped 1 base and J dropped 3 bases, with 10 bases sitting between them.

The V and J genes are TRBV28 and TRBJ1-6; D uncertain. Deletions cut 5 bases from V and 4 bases from J, with 15 bases between. CDR3 length: 16 residues. Per germline, CDR1 MDHEN and CDR2 SYDVKM. CDR3 region: CASSLNSLQYNSPLHF. DNA of the CDR3: TGTGCCAGCAGTCTAAACAGTCTACAGTATAATTCACCCCTCCACTTT.

This rearrangement joins TRBV5-1 to TRBJ1-2; D may be TRBD1 (6 bases). This CDR3 region has 15 residues. Germline CDR1 is SGHRS and CDR2 is YFSETQ. Trimming stripped 7 bases from V and 8 bases from J, with 24 bases between. The CDR3 nucleotides are TGCGCCAGCTTCGGACCTGGGGGCAGATCGGTAGGCTACACCTTC. Translated: CASFGPGGRSVGYTF.

A single count supports this clone. The chain has TRBV6-5 and TRBJ2-4; TRBD1 aligns across 8 bases. The CDR3 sequence is 12 residues long. V lost 10 bases to trimming and J lost 3 bases; unmatched junction nucleotides: 2. Germline CDR1 reads MNHEY; CDR2 reads SVGAGI. CDR3: CAKQGVKNIQYF. Here the CDR3 DNA reads TGTGCCAAACAGGGGGTCAAAAACATTCAGTACTTC.

The V gene is TRBV7-8, the J gene TRBJ2-1, with 8 bases that match TRBD2. CDR3 length: 17 residues. V was pared by 0 bases and J by 2 bases, with 6 bases of the junction left unmatched. The germline V gene encodes CDR1 SGHVS and CDR2 FQNEAQ. CDR3: CASSLARRGGTYNEQFF. The CDR3, as DNA: TGTGCCAGCAGCTTAGCGCGACGGGGGGGCACCTACAATGAGCAGTTCTTC.

The CDR3 loop reads CASSPGRGAYEQYF. The CDR3 coding sequence is TGTGCCAGTAGCCCAGGCAGGGGAGCCTACGAGCAGTACTTC. The V and J genes are TRBV19 and TRBJ2-7; tentative D call: TRBD1 (6 bases). V gave up 6 bases and J gave up 2 bases, with 14 bases separating them. Germline V gives CDR1 LNHDA, CDR2 SQIVND (reference sequence). There are 14 residues in the CDR3. The complete variable domain, with remaining parts taken from reference TRBV19 and TRBJ2-7, reads DGGITQSPKYLFRKEGQNVTLSCEQNLNHDAMYWYRQDPGQGLRLIYYSQIVNDFQKGDIAEGYSVSREKKESFPLTVTSAQKNPTAFYLCASSPGRGAYEQYFGPGTRLTVT.

The V gene is TRBV6-5, the J gene TRBJ1-2; D is uncertain. The CDR3 totals 15 residues. The V gene's germline CDR1 is MNHEY and CDR2 SVGAGI. V gave up 6 bases and J gave up 0 bases, with 14 bases separating them. CDR3 protein: CASRRGDGPNYGYTF. CDR3 nucleotide sequence: TGTGCCAGCAGACGGGGTGACGGGCCTAACTATGGCTACACCTTC.

The rearrangement links TRBV6-5 to TRBJ1-1; 9 nucleotides align to TRBD1. The V and J ends lost 0 bases and 3 bases, in that order; junction bases with no gene match: 5. The CDR3 is 16 amino acids. Germline lookup yields CDR1 MNHEY and CDR2 SVGAGI. Here the CDR3 reads CASSYSGQGWDTEAFF. The CDR3 DNA reads as TGTGCCAGCAGTTACTCGGGACAGGGCTGGGACACTGAAGCTTTCTTT.

CDR3 nucleotides: TGTGCCAGTAGTATAGATCTGCGCCAGGGGGCGTTTGATGGCTACACCTTC. This codes for CASSIDLRQGAFDGYTF. The rearrangement joins TRBV19 to TRBJ1-2; 8 bases align to TRBD1. Germline CDR1 LNHDA, CDR2 SQIVND (reference sequence). Losses at the gene ends were 0 bases for V and 6 bases for J; bases not matched to a gene: 12. The CDR3 is made up of 17 amino acids.

The chain has TRBV9 and TRBJ1-5; D possibly corresponds to TRBD1 (5 bases). Per germline, CDR1 SGDLS and CDR2 YYNGEE. This CDR3 is 14 amino acids long. V was clipped by 2 bases and J by 0 bases, with 6 bases between them. In DNA form, the CDR3 reads TGTGCCAGCAGCGTGACAGATAGCAATCAGCCCCAGCATTTT. Translating it yields CASSVTDSNQPQHF. The full variable domain, its missing parts supplied by reference TRBV9 and TRBJ1-5, is DSGVTQTPKHLITATGQRVTLRCSPRSGDLSVYWYQQSLDQGLQFLIQYYNGEERAKGNILERFSAQQFPDLHSELNLSSLELGDSALYFCASSVTDSNQPQHFGDGTRLSIL.

The chain couples TRBV5-4 to TRBJ2-6; 14 bases are shared with TRBD2. This CDR3 is built from 19 residues. Germline assignment: CDR1 SGHNT and CDR2 YYREEE (reference sequence). V lost 3 bases and J lost 2; bases outside the gene matches: 7. Here the CDR3 DNA reads TGTGCCAGCAGCTCTGGACTAGCGGGGGGCCAGACTGGGGCCAACGTCCTGACTTTC. Translated: CASSSGLAGGQTGANVLTF.